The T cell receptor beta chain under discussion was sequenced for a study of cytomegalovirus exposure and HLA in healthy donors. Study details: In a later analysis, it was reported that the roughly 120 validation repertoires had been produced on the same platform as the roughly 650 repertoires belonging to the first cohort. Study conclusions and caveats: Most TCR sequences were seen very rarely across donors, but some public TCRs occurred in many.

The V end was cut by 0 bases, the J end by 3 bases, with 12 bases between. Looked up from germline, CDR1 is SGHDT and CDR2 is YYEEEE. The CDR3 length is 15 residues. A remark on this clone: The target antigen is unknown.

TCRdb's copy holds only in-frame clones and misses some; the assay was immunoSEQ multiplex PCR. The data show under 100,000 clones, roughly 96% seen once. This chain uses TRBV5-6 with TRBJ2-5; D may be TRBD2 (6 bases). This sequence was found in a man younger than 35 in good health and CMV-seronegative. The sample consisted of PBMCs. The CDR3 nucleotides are TGTGCCAGCAGCTTGGCGCCCGGGACTGAAGAGACCCAGTACTTC. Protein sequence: CASSLAPGTEETQYF.